What follows are 17 T cell receptor beta chains derived from one specimen sequenced in a study of blood T cell repertoires in COVID-19. Repertoires were generated with immunoSEQ multiplex PCR, while TCRdb's copy carries only in-frame clones and drops some. The sample has around 76,000 clones; more than 75% are singletons. Sequences were obtained from peripheral blood. The receptor source for this set is a woman in her 70s with acute or convalescent COVID-19.

The J gene is TRBJ2-7, the V gene TRBV6-5; the match to TRBD2 covers 11 bases. The V segment lost 6 bases and the J segment 3 bases; nucleotides outside the gene matches: 4. The CDR3 is made up of 14 amino acids. Germline assignment: CDR1 MNHEY and CDR2 SVGAGI. As DNA, the CDR3 is TGTGCCAGCAGCTGGGGACTAGCGGACTACGAGCAGTACTTC. Its translation: CASSWGLADYEQYF.

This clone was seen more than once but under ten times. One end of the junction does not line up with germline, which may come from a read error. The chain combines TRBV7-7 with TRBJ2-1; D may be TRBD1 (6 bases). Germline CDR1 and CDR2: SSHAT and FNYEAQ (reference sequence). This CDR3 is 15 amino acids long. The CDR3 DNA sequence: TGTGCTAGCAGCTTAGCCGCCGCAGGGGTTAATGAGCAGTTCTTC. Translating gives CASSLAAAGVNEQFF.

The chain is built from TRBV5-1 and TRBJ2-7; TRBD2 agrees at 8 bases. This CDR3 contains 15 residues. Per germline, CDR1 SGHRS and CDR2 YFSETQ. J was trimmed by 7 bases and V by 0 bases; bases with no gene match: 9. DNA for the CDR3: TGCGCCAGCAGCTTGGCCGGGCGGGAGGTGAGTGAGCAGTACTTC. Amino acids: CASSLAGREVSEQYF.

This clone was seen only a few times. The rearrangement links TRBV19 to TRBJ1-5; TRBD1 agrees at 8 bases. CDR1 is LNHDA and CDR2 is SQIVND in the germline V gene (reference sequence). The CDR3 covers 15 residues. Germline trimming cut 5 bases from V and 2 bases from J; bases unmatched to any gene: 5. The CDR3 coding sequence is TGTGCCAGTAGTGTACAGGGGGTGGGCAATCAGCCCCAGCATTTT. The encoded protein is CASSVQGVGNQPQHF.

This chain joins TRBV20-1 and TRBJ2-4; D may be TRBD2 (5 bases). Between the trimmed V and J ends, which lost 3 bases and 1 base, there was a span of 13 bases. The CDR3 has 15 amino acids. Looked up from germline, CDR1 is DFQATT and CDR2 is SNEGSKA (reference sequence). The CDR3, as DNA: TGCAGTGCTAGTATCGGGATACAGGCCAAAAACATTCAGTACTTC. Translated, it gives CSASIGIQAKNIQYF.

The chain links TRBV29-1 to TRBJ2-7, with D perhaps TRBD1 (6 bases). Trimming removed 3 bases at V and 4 bases at J, with 7 bases between. The germline V gene has CDR1 SQVTM and CDR2 ANQGSEA. The CDR3 covers 11 residues. CDR3 nucleotides: TGCAGCGTTGATCAGGGGTACGAGCAGTACTTC. Protein product: CSVDQGYEQYF.

The J gene is TRBJ2-1, the V gene TRBV5-1; 9 bases line up with TRBD2. CDR1 and CDR2 (germline): SGHRS, YFSETQ. The CDR3 is 16 amino acids. V shed 5 bases, J shed 0 bases, and the junction held 6 bases outside the gene matches. The CDR3 spells CASSMTSGSSYNEQFF. CDR3 coding DNA: TGCGCCAGCAGTATGACTAGCGGAAGCTCCTACAATGAGCAGTTCTTC.

This chain joins TRBV23-1 and TRBJ2-2, with 9 bases matching TRBD1. TRBV23-1 is annotated as an ORF whose role is uncertain. J lost 4 bases, V lost 0 bases, and 12 bases had no gene match. This CDR3 is built from 19 residues. The DNA of the CDR3 is TGCGCCAGCAGTCAATCCTACGCCCGGGACAGGGAGGGCACCGGGGAGCTGTTTTTT. Translating gives CASSQSYARDREGTGELFF.

This clone has more than one count but fewer than ten. The chain uses TRBV7-2 and TRBJ2-5; weak D call: TRBD2 (6 bases). CDR3 length: 14 residues. V dropped 3 bases and J dropped 5 bases, with 13 bases sitting between them. Germline CDR1 SGHTA, CDR2 FQGNSA. CDR3 loop: CASSFRDSLETQYF. Here the CDR3 DNA reads TGTGCCAGCAGCTTTAGGGACTCCCTTGAGACCCAGTACTTC.

The chain employs TRBV6-2 or TRBV6-3 and TRBJ2-2, with a weak D call TRBD1 (6 bases). V was trimmed by 6 bases and J by 7 bases, leaving 9 bases between them. The CDR3 length is 12 residues. The germline V gene has CDR1 MNHEY and CDR2 SVGEGT. The CDR3 protein is CASSTGFGELFF. Here the CDR3 DNA reads TGTGCCAGCAGCACAGGGTTCGGGGAGCTGTTTTTT.

The rearrangement uses TRBV7-9 and TRBJ1-2; D is undetermined. CDR3 length: 12 residues. Germline V gene lookup returns CDR1 SEHNR and CDR2 FQNEAQ (reference sequence). The V gene lost 5 bases and the J gene lost 12 bases, with 16 bases spanning the gap. The DNA of the CDR3 is TGTGCCAGCAGCCTCCTGTCGGGTTTGGACACCTTC. It translates to CASSLLSGLDTF.

This clone was counted once. The V and J genes are TRBV11-2 and TRBJ2-7; TRBD1 matches at 11 bases. This CDR3 spans 14 amino acids. Trimming removed 5 bases from V and 8 bases from J; junction bases left unmatched: 8. CDR1 is SGHAT and CDR2 is FQNNGV in the germline V gene. This chain's CDR3 is CASSPGGQGAKQYF. The DNA for the CDR3 is TGTGCCAGCAGCCCAGGCGGACAGGGGGCGAAGCAGTACTTC.

The chain uses TRBV10-1 and TRBJ1-1; TRBD1 matches at 7 bases. Germline V gene sequence: CDR1 WNHNN, CDR2 SYGVQD (reference sequence). The CDR3 is 14 amino acids. The V gene end was trimmed by 3 bases and the J gene end by 5 bases; junction bases not matched to a gene: 6. The CDR3 DNA reads TGCGCCAGCAGTGATGAGGGGGCGGCGACTGAAGCTTTCTTT. Translated: CASSDEGAATEAFF.

This clone came up once. For the CDR3, the DNA is TGTGCCAGCAGTTTAGAGGTCGGGGAGCTGTTTTTT. Protein sequence: CASSLEVGELFF. V gene TRBV28 combines with J gene TRBJ2-2; D not resolved. The CDR3 covers 12 residues. V lost 2 bases and J lost 7, with 5 bases in between. Per germline, CDR1 MDHEN and CDR2 SYDVKM.

This clone appeared once. The chain recombines TRBV3-1 (or the pseudogene TRBV3-2) with TRBJ2-3; D gene ambiguous. V gave up 0 bases and J gave up 0 bases, with 4 bases separating them. The CDR3 is made up of 14 amino acids. The germline gives CDR1 LGHDT, CDR2 YNNKEL (reference sequence). This CDR3 reads CASSQDASTDTQYF. In DNA form, the CDR3 reads TGTGCCAGCAGCCAAGACGCGAGCACAGATACGCAGTATTTT.

The sample holds a few counts of this clone. The chain combines TRBV11-3 with TRBJ2-1, with a possible D match to TRBD2 (6 bases). Germline V gives CDR1 SGHNT, CDR2 YENEEA. The CDR3 has 13 amino acids. V was trimmed by 3 bases and J by 7 bases, leaving 10 bases between them. In nucleotides, the CDR3 is TGTGCCAGCAGCTTGCGCGGGAATAATGAGCAGTTCTTC. The encoded protein is CASSLRGNNEQFF.

The CDR3 here is CASSRQASYEQYF. DNA of the CDR3: TGTGCCAGCAGTCGACAGGCCAGCTACGAGCAGTACTTC. V and J are TRBV27 and TRBJ2-7; possibly TRBD1 for D (6 bases). Germline V gives CDR1 MNHEY, CDR2 SMNVEV (reference sequence). The length of the CDR3 is 13 residues. Trimming took off 5 bases at V and 3 bases at J, with 11 bases between the two ends.